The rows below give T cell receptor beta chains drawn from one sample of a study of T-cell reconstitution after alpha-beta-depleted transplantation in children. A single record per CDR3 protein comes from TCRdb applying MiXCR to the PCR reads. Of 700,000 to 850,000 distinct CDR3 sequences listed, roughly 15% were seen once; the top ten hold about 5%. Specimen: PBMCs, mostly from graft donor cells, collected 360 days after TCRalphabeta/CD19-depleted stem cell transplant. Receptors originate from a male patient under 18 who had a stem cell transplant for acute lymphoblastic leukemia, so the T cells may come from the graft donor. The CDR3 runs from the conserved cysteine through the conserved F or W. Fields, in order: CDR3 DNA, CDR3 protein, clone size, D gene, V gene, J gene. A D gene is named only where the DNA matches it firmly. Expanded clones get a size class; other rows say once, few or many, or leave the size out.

cdr3_nt: TGTGCCAGCCGGAAAAGCTCCTATAATTCACCCCTCCACTTT
cdr3_aa: CASRKSSYNSPLHF
clone_size: few
d_call: .
v_call: TRBV2
j_call: TRBJ1-6

cdr3_nt: TGTGCCAGCAGCGATTCTGAGGAGCAGTACTTC
cdr3_aa: CASSDSEEQYF
clone_size: .
d_call: .
v_call: TRBV3-1
j_call: TRBJ2-7

cdr3_nt: TGCGCCAGCAGCCATAGCGGGGTCGCCTACAATGAGCAGTTCTTC
cdr3_aa: CASSHSGVAYNEQFF
clone_size: .
d_call: TRBD2
v_call: TRBV5-1
j_call: TRBJ2-1

cdr3_nt: TGTGCCAGCGGGCGACAGGGGGGGTCCGGGGAGCTGTTTTTT
cdr3_aa: CASGRQGGSGELFF
clone_size: .
d_call: TRBD1
v_call: TRBV25-1
j_call: TRBJ2-2

cdr3_nt: TGTGCCAGCAGTTTCCCCTTATCTAGCGGGAGCACAGATACGCAGTATTTT
cdr3_aa: CASSFPLSSGSTDTQYF
clone_size: .
d_call: TRBD2
v_call: TRBV12-3/TRBV12-4
j_call: TRBJ2-3

cdr3_nt: TGTGCCAGCAGTCCATTTTCGGCGGGAGGCGTCACAGATACGCAGTATTTT
cdr3_aa: CASSPFSAGGVTDTQYF
clone_size: .
d_call: TRBD2
v_call: TRBV7-3
j_call: TRBJ2-3

cdr3_nt: TGCAGCGTTGAAGAGCCGGGACAGGGGTACACCGGGGAGCTGTTTTTT
cdr3_aa: CSVEEPGQGYTGELFF
clone_size: .
d_call: TRBD1
v_call: TRBV29-1
j_call: TRBJ2-2

cdr3_nt: TGTGCCAGCAGTAAGCGGGAGGCTGGGTATAATGAGCAGTTCTTC
cdr3_aa: CASSKREAGYNEQFF
clone_size: few
d_call: TRBD2
v_call: TRBV6-1
j_call: TRBJ2-1

cdr3_nt: TGTGCCAGCAGTTTGAGCCTACAGAACACTGAAGCTTTCTTT
cdr3_aa: CASSLSLQNTEAFF
clone_size: many
d_call: .
v_call: TRBV12-3/TRBV12-4
j_call: TRBJ1-1

cdr3_nt: TGCGCCAGCAGCTCACCAGGGCCGGGGGCCTACGAGCAGTACTTC
cdr3_aa: CASSSPGPGAYEQYF
clone_size: few
d_call: .
v_call: TRBV5-1
j_call: TRBJ2-7

cdr3_nt: TGTGCCACCAGTGTTGGACTAGCGGGAGTAATAGGGCAAGAGACCCAGTACTTC
cdr3_aa: CATSVGLAGVIGQETQYF
clone_size: .
d_call: TRBD2
v_call: TRBV24-1
j_call: TRBJ2-5

cdr3_nt: TGTGCCAGCAGCAGGTATGGTCAGCCCCAGCATTTT
cdr3_aa: CASSRYGQPQHF
clone_size: .
d_call: .
v_call: TRBV21-1
j_call: TRBJ1-5

cdr3_nt: TGTGCCAGTAAAGGGGGCGCCTGGAATCAGCCCCAGCATTTT
cdr3_aa: CASKGGAWNQPQHF
clone_size: .
d_call: TRBD1
v_call: TRBV19
j_call: TRBJ1-5

cdr3_nt: TGTGCCAGCAGCCGACTCAGGGGGCAGGGCACAGATACGCAGTATTTT
cdr3_aa: CASSRLRGQGTDTQYF
clone_size: .
d_call: TRBD1
v_call: TRBV11-2
j_call: TRBJ2-3

cdr3_nt: TGCGCCAGCAGCGTGTTGGAAGAGACCCAGTACTTC
cdr3_aa: CASSVLEETQYF
clone_size: few
d_call: .
v_call: TRBV5-1
j_call: TRBJ2-5

cdr3_nt: TGTGCCAGCAGTCCCCCCCTGGCTAGCGGGAGGAGGGAGCAGTACTTC
cdr3_aa: CASSPPLASGRREQYF
clone_size: .
d_call: TRBD2
v_call: TRBV28
j_call: TRBJ2-7

cdr3_nt: TGCGCCAGCAGCTTGATCACCAGCGGGAATCCCGGGGGGGACCAGTACTTC
cdr3_aa: CASSLITSGNPGGDQYF
clone_size: .
d_call: TRBD2
v_call: TRBV5-1
j_call: TRBJ2-5

cdr3_nt: TGCGCCAGCAGCGGGGGGGGCGGTAGCACAGATACGCAGTATTTT
cdr3_aa: CASSGGGGSTDTQYF
clone_size: .
d_call: .
v_call: TRBV5-1
j_call: TRBJ2-3

cdr3_nt: TGTGCCAGCAGTTACGGAGGAGACTCTGGAAACACCATATATTTT
cdr3_aa: CASSYGGDSGNTIYF
clone_size: .
d_call: .
v_call: TRBV6-5
j_call: TRBJ1-3

cdr3_nt: TGTGCCAGCAGTAACAGGGTTCAGGGCTATGGCTACACCTTC
cdr3_aa: CASSNRVQGYGYTF
clone_size: .
d_call: .
v_call: TRBV12-3/TRBV12-4
j_call: TRBJ1-2